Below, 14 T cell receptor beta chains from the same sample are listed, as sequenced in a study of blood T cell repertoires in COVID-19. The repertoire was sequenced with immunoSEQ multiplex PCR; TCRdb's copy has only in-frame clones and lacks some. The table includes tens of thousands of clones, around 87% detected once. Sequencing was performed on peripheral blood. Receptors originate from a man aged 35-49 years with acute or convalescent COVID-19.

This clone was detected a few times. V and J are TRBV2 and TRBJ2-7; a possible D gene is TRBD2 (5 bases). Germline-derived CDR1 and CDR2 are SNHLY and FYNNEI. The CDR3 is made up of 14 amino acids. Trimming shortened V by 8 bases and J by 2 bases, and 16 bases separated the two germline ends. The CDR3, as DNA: TGTGCCAGCGCCCTCCAGCGGCCAACCTACGAGCAGTACTTC. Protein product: CASALQRPTYEQYF.

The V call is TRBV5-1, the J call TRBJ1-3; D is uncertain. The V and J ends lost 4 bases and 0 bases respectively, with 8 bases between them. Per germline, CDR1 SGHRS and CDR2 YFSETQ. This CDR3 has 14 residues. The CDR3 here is CASSQASSGNTIYF. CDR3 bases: TGCGCCAGCAGCCAGGCCAGCTCTGGAAACACCATATATTTT.

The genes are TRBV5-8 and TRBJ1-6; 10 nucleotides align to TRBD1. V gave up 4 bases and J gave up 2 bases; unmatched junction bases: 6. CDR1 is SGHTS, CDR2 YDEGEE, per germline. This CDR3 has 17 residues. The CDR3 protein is CASSPRTGGTYNSPLHF. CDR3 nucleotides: TGTGCCAGCAGCCCACGGACAGGGGGAACCTATAATTCACCCCTCCACTTT. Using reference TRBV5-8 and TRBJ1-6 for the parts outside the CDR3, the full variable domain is EAGVTQSPTHLIKTRGQQATLRCSPISGHTSVYWYQQALGLGLQFLLWYDEGEERNRGNFPPRFSGRQFPNYSSELNVNALELEDSALYLCASSPRTGGTYNSPLHFGNGTRLTVT.

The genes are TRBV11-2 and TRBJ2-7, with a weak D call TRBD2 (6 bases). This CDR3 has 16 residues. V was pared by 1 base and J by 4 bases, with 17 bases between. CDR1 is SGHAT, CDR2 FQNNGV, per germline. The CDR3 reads CASSLGPGRGNYEQYF. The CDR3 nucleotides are TGTGCCAGCAGCTTAGGGCCTGGACGGGGGAATTACGAGCAGTACTTC. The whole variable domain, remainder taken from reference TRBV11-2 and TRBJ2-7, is EAGVAQSPRYKIIEKRQSVAFWCNPISGHATLYWYQQILGQGPKLLIQFQNNGVVDDSQLPKDRFSAERLKGVDSTLKIQPAKLEDSAVYLCASSLGPGRGNYEQYFGPGTRLTVT.

CDR3 sequence: CASSADPLTGIGGYTF. CDR3 sequence (DNA): TGTGCCAGCAGCGCTGACCCGTTAACAGGGATAGGCGGCTACACCTTC. The V call is TRBV5-6, the J call TRBJ1-2, with D maybe TRBD1 (6 bases). The germline V and J ends were trimmed by 4 bases and 8 bases, with 24 bases remaining between them. In germline, CDR1 is SGHDT, CDR2 YYEEEE. This CDR3 is built from 16 residues.

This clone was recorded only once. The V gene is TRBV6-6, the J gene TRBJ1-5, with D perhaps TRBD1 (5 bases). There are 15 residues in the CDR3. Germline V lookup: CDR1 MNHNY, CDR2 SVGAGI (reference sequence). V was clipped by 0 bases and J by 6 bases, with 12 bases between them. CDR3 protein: CASSYSSGLGQPQHF. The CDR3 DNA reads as TGTGCCAGCAGTTACTCGTCAGGGCTGGGTCAGCCCCAGCATTTT.

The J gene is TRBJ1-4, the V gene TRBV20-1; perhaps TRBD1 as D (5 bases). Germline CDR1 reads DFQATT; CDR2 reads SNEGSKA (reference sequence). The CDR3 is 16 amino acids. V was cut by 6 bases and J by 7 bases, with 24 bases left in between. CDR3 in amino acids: CSASGVGGIMGEKLFF. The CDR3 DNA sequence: TGCAGTGCCAGTGGTGTGGGGGGGATCATGGGTGAAAAACTGTTTTTT.

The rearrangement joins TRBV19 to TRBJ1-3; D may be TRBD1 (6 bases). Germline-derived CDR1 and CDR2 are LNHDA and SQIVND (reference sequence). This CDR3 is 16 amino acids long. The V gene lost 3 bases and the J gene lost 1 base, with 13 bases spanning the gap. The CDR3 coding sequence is TGTGCCAGTAGTATGTCCGGGGGGCGATCTGGAAACACCATATATTTT. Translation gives CASSMSGGRSGNTIYF. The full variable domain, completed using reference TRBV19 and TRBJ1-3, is DGGITQSPKYLFRKEGQNVTLSCEQNLNHDAMYWYRQDPGQGLRLIYYSQIVNDFQKGDIAEGYSVSREKKESFPLTVTSAQKNPTAFYLCASSMSGGRSGNTIYFGEGSWLTVV.

The CDR3 region is CATSDPSDFPGDEQFF. The CDR3 bases are TGTGCCACCAGTGATCCCTCCGATTTCCCGGGAGATGAGCAGTTCTTC. The gene calls are TRBV24-1 and TRBJ2-1, with a tentative D call TRBD2 (6 bases). Germline values: CDR1 KGHDR, CDR2 SFDVKD. The length of the CDR3 is 16 residues. Trimming removed 3 bases from V and 8 bases from J, with 19 bases in between.

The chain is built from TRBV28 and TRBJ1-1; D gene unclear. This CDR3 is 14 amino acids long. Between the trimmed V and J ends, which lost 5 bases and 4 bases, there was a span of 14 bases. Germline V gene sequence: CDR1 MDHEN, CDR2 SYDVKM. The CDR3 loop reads CASSLRERGTEAFF. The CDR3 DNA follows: TGTGCCAGCAGTCTGAGGGAACGGGGCACTGAAGCTTTCTTT.

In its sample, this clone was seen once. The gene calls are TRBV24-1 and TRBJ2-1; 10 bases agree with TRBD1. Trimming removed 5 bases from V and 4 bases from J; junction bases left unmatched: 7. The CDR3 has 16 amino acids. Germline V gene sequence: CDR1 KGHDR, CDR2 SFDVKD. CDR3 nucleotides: TGTGCCACCAGTGCGACAGGGGGCTTAGGTTACAATGAGCAGTTCTTC. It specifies CATSATGGLGYNEQFF.

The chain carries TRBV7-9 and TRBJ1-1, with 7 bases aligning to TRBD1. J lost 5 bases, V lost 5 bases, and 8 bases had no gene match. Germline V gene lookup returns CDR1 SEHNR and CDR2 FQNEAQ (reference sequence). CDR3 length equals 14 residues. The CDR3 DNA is TGTGCCAGCAGCCCGGACAGGAGGCGAACTGAAGCTTTCTTT. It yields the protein CASSPDRRRTEAFF.

The CDR3 region is CASSRDREINEQFF. CDR3 in DNA: TGTGCCAGTAGTAGGGACAGGGAAATCAATGAGCAGTTCTTC. V and J are TRBV19 and TRBJ2-1; 9 positions match TRBD1. CDR3 length equals 14 residues. CDR1 is LNHDA, CDR2 SQIVND, per germline (reference sequence). The ends lost 4 bases at V and 6 bases at J; junction bases unmatched: 4.

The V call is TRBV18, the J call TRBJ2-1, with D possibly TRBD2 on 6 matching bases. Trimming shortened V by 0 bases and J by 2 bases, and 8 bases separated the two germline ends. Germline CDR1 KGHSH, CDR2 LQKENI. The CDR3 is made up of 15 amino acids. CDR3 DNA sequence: TGTGCCAGCTCACCACCGGCTAGCGCCTACAATGAGCAGTTCTTC. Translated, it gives CASSPPASAYNEQFF.